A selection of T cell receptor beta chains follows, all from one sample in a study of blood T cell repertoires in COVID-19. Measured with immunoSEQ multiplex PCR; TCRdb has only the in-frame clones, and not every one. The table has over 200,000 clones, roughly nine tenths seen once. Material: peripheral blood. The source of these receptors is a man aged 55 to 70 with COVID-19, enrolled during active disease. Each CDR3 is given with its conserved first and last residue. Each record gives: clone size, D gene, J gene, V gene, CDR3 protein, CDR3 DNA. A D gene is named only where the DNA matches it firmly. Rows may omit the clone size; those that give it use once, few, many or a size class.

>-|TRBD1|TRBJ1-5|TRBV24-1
CATIGTGDGSNQPQHF
TGTGCCACCATCGGGACAGGGGACGGGTCAAATCAGCCCCAGCATTTT
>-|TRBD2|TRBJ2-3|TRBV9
CASSVEASGNLDTQYF
TGTGCCAGCAGCGTAGAGGCTAGCGGGAATCTAGATACGCAGTATTTT
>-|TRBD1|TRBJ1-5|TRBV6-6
CASREGQLSDQPQHF
TGTGCCAGCAGAGAGGGACAGCTCAGCGATCAGCCCCAGCATTTT
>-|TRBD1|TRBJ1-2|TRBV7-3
CASSLSGQGIGRYTF
TGTGCCAGCAGCTTATCGGGACAGGGGATCGGGCGCTACACCTTC
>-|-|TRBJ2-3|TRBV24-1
CATSVGLQTTDTQYF
TGTGCCACCAGTGTGGGACTTCAGACTACAGATACGCAGTATTTT
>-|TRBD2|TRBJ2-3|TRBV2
CASSTAGGRDTQYF
TGTGCCAGCAGTACCGCGGGGGGCCGCGATACGCAGTATTTT
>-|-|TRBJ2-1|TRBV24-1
CATSDPRTASNEQFF
TGTGCCACCAGTGACCCAAGGACTGCATCCAATGAGCAGTTCTTC
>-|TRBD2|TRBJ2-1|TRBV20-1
CSASSSGYNEQFF
TGCAGTGCTAGTAGTAGCGGGTACAATGAGCAGTTCTTC
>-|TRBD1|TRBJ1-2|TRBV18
CASSPRTGSGGYTF
TGTGCCAGCTCACCAAGGACAGGGAGCGGTGGCTACACCTTC
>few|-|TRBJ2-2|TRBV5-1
CASSSGGAGNTGELFF
TGCGCCAGCAGCTCAGGCGGGGCAGGAAACACCGGGGAGCTGTTTTTT
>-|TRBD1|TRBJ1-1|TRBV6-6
CASSTGGNTEAFF
TGTGCCAGCAGTACAGGGGGCAACACTGAAGCTTTCTTT
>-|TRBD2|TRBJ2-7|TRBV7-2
CASRRSTSGLYEQYF
TGTGCCAGCAGGCGGTCGACTAGCGGGCTTTACGAGCAGTACTTC
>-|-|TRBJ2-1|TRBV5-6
CASSWTVYNEQFF
TGTGCCAGCAGCTGGACAGTTTACAATGAGCAGTTCTTC
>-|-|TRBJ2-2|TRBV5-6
CASSLQGSVTGELFF
TGTGCCAGCAGCTTGCAGGGATCGGTCACCGGGGAGCTGTTTTTT
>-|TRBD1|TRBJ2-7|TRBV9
CASSVEDRGMEQYF
TGTGCCAGCAGCGTAGAGGACAGGGGCATGGAGCAGTACTTC
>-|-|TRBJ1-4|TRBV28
CASSLALQTNEKLFF
TGTGCCAGCAGTTTGGCCCTCCAAACTAATGAAAAACTGTTTTTT
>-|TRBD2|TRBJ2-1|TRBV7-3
CASSKTSGGYNEQFF
TGTGCCAGCAGTAAGACTAGCGGGGGGTACAATGAGCAGTTCTTC
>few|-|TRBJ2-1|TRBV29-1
CSVESVYNEQFF
TGCAGCGTTGAGTCAGTGTACAATGAGCAGTTCTTC
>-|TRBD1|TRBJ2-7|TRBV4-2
CASSRLDRYEQYF
TGTGCCAGCAGCCGCCTGGACAGGTACGAGCAGTACTTC
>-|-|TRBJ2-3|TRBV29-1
CSVGLVLTDTQYF
TGCAGCGTTGGTCTAGTTCTCACAGATACGCAGTATTTT
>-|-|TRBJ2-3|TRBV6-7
CASNIGAGTDTQYF
TGTGCCAGCAACATAGGAGCAGGCACAGATACGCAGTATTTT
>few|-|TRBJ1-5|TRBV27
CASSFAGNQPQHF
TGTGCCAGCAGTTTCGCAGGGAATCAGCCCCAGCATTTT
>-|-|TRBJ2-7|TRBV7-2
CASSSLAGNEQYF
TGTGCCAGCAGCTCCCTGGCAGGGAACGAGCAGTACTTC
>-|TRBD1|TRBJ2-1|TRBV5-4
CASRAEGQGAYNEQFF
TGTGCCAGCAGGGCCGAGGGACAGGGTGCCTACAATGAGCAGTTCTTC
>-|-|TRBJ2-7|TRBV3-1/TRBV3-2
CASSLSRGREYF
TGTGCCAGCAGCCTCAGTCGGGGTAGAGAGTACTTC
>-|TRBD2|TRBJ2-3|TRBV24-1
CATSSGLAVRDTQYF
TGTGCCACCAGCTCAGGACTAGCGGTCCGGGATACGCAGTATTTT
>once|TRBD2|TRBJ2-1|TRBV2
CASSASRGSAYEQFF
TGTGCCAGCAGTGCGTCTCGCGGGAGTGCCTATGAGCAGTTCTTC
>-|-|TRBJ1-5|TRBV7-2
CASSLSGDQPQHF
TGTGCCAGCAGCTTATCCGGAGATCAGCCCCAGCATTTT
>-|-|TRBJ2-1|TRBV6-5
CASRQNNEQFF
TGTGCCAGCAGACAGAACAATGAGCAGTTCTTC
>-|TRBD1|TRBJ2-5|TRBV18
CASSPGTAQETQYF
TGTGCCAGCTCACCCGGGACAGCTCAAGAGACCCAGTACTTC
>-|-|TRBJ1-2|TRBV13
CASSLEQGRPLDYGYTF
TGTGCCAGCAGCTTAGAACAGGGAAGGCCCCTTGACTATGGCTACACCTTC
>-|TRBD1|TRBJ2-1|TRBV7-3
CASSLTRGQGAGEQFF
TGTGCCAGCAGCTTAACCCGGGGGCAGGGGGCTGGTGAGCAGTTCTTC
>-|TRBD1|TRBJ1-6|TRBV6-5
CASSRGDRGDSPLHF
TGTGCCAGCAGCCGCGGGGACAGGGGGGATTCACCCCTCCACTTT
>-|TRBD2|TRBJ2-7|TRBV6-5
CASRGLAGGWQYF
TGTGCCAGCAGGGGACTAGCGGGGGGATGGCAGTACTTC
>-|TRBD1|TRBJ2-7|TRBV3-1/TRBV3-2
CASSQERGLLSYEQYF
TGTGCCAGCAGCCAAGAGAGGGGGCTACTCTCCTACGAGCAGTACTTC
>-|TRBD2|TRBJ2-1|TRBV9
CASSVAGVAGGHATVGNEQFF
TGTGCCAGCAGCGTAGCAGGGGTTGCGGGGGGCCACGCCACTGTCGGCAATGAGCAGTTCTTC
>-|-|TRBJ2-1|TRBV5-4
CASSPRSSSYNEQFF
TGTGCCAGCAGCCCTCGTTCGAGTTCCTACAATGAGCAGTTCTTC
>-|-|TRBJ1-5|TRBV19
CASSIQEKPQHF
TGTGCCAGTAGTATTCAGGAAAAGCCCCAGCATTTT
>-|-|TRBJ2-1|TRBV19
CASSIEWQTNEQFF
TGTGCCAGTAGTATAGAATGGCAGACAAATGAGCAGTTCTTC
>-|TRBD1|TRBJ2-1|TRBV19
CASTSLGQYNEQFF
TGTGCCAGTACCTCTTTGGGACAGTACAATGAGCAGTTCTTC
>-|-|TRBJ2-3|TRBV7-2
CASMISRATDTQYF
TGTGCCAGCATGATTTCCAGGGCCACAGATACGCAGTATTTT
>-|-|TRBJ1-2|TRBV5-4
CASSLELQPRPGGYTF
TGTGCCAGCAGCTTGGAGTTGCAGCCACGACCGGGTGGCTACACCTTC
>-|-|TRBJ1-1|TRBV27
CASRLGGTVNTEAFF
TGTGCCAGCAGGTTAGGAGGAACAGTGAACACTGAAGCTTTCTTT
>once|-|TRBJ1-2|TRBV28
CASFGGLGNYGYTF
TGTGCCAGCTTCGGGGGGCTGGGAAACTATGGCTACACCTTC
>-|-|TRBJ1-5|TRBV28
CASKNGGRGQPQHF
TGTGCCAGCAAGAACGGCGGTCGCGGTCAGCCCCAGCATTTT
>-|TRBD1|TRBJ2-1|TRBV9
CASSVDLRDRSGNEQFF
TGTGCCAGCAGCGTAGATTTACGGGACAGGAGCGGCAATGAGCAGTTCTTC
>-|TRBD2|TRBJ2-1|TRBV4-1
CASSQDYGLAGGNEQFF
TGCGCCAGCAGCCAAGATTACGGACTAGCGGGAGGGAATGAGCAGTTCTTC
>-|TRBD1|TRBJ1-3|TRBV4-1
CASSRSGTGESSDTIYF
TGCGCCAGCAGCAGGAGTGGGACAGGGGAAAGTTCGGACACCATATATTTT
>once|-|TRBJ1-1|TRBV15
CATSTRTDTEAFF
TGTGCCACCAGCACAAGGACAGACACTGAAGCTTTCTTT
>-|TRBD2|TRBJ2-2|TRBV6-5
CASRSSGGVLGELFF
TGTGCCAGCAGGAGTAGCGGGGGGGTTCTCGGGGAGCTGTTTTTT
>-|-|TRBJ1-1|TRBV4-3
CASSQQGLGTEAFF
TGCGCCAGCAGCCAACAGGGATTGGGCACTGAAGCTTTCTTT
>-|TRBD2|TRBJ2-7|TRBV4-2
CASSPRGGGGRFYEQYF
TGTGCCAGCAGCCCAAGGGGGGGTGGCGGGAGGTTCTACGAGCAGTACTTC
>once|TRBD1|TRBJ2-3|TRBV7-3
CASSVQGARMDTQYF
TGTGCCAGCAGCGTACAGGGGGCGCGGATGGATACGCAGTATTTT
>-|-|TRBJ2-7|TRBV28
CASSLPFGVPYEQYF
TGTGCCAGCAGTTTACCCTTCGGGGTCCCCTACGAGCAGTACTTC
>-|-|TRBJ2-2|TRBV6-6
CASITASTGELFF
TGTGCCAGCATCACAGCTTCAACCGGGGAGCTGTTTTTT
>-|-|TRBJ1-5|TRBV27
CASSDYTGRQPQHF
TGTGCCAGCAGTGACTATACAGGGCGGCAGCCCCAGCATTTT
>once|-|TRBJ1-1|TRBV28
CASSKGGREAFF
TGTGCCAGCAGTAAAGGGGGACGTGAAGCTTTCTTT
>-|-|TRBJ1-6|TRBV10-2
CASSESAGTPLHF
TGCGCCAGCAGTGAGTCCGCAGGAACCCCCCTCCACTTT
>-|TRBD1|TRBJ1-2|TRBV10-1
CASSGVNRGQDGYTF
TGCGCCAGCAGTGGAGTGAACAGGGGGCAGGATGGCTACACCTTC
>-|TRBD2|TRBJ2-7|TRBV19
CASTGGRGEQYF
TGTGCCAGTACGGGGGGGCGCGGCGAGCAGTACTTC